This TCR beta chain emerged from a study of beta chain features in type 1 diabetes. General study points: A moderate, significant TCRB CDR3 shortening appeared in type 1 diabetes across four CD4+ subsets. Resolution of whether HLA type affects TCRB rearrangement was not achieved here. Among patients, naive, central memory and Treg TCRB repertoires appeared more similar than among healthy donors. Type 1 diabetes patients showed fewer insertions and more deletions at VDJ junctions.

A remark on this clone: No antigen is known for it.

The investigators reverse transcribed all of the isolated RNA, so they sequenced expressed TCRB transcripts. TCRdb's table, derived via immunoSEQ multiplex PCR, lists solely in-frame clones and lacks some. Of some 660,000 clones in the sample, more than 13% were seen once. Trimming took off 7 bases at V and 0 bases at J, with 22 bases between the two ends. CDR3 length: 19 amino acids. The germline V gene encodes CDR1 SEHNR and CDR2 FQNEAQ (reference sequence). The chain links TRBV7-9 to TRBJ2-6, with D tentatively TRBD1 (6 bases). The receptor's source is a man in his late teens or twenties with type 1 diabetes. Sequenced sample: naive CD4+ T cells from blood. CDR3 nucleotides: TGTGCCAGCAACCCCCCTCTCATGACAGGATACTCTGGGGCCAACGTCCTGACTTTC. It is translated as CASNPPLMTGYSGANVLTF.